Given below is one T cell receptor beta chain in context. Its matching antigen is unknown. CD45RA-negative memory and CD45RA+ naive subsets were split from the CD4+ cells. This sample is drawn from a study of shared clonotypes between healthy human individuals. Study-wide findings and caveats: Depth was large, yet rarefaction showed that sorted-subset sequencing was incomplete.

The material for each subset, its genomic DNA, was split evenly across several immunoSEQ plates. Each replicate PCR on the sorted subsets used 200 ng DNA (around 30,000 T cell genomes). Sequencing used immunoSEQ multiplex PCR; TCRdb keeps in-frame clones, though not all of them. The table records about 1.1 million clones, 77% of them present only once. The ends lost 3 bases at V and 6 bases at J; junction bases unmatched: 5. There are 15 residues in the CDR3. The germline CDR1 and CDR2 sequences are MNHNS and SASEGT. The TCR was taken from a young man in good health. Some clones in this sample may be carry-over from other donors' samples. This chain connects TRBV6-1 to TRBJ2-2; 9 bases agree with TRBD1. The specimen sequenced was memory CD4+ T cells from PBMCs. Subset meaning: CD45RA-negative fraction. The CDR3 protein is CASSDTGGAAGELFF. CDR3 nucleotide sequence: TGTGCCAGCAGTGATACAGGGGGCGCCGCCGGGGAGCTGTTTTTT.